The next 18 T cell receptor beta chains were all read from a single sample in a study of identical twins. TCRdb independently ran MiXCR on the 5' RACE reads; one entry per CDR3 protein. The table has about 790,000 distinct CDR3 sequences, approximately 18% seen once. These same records also appear under a second study, on T cells expressing NK-cell markers.

The sample was PBMCs. The receptors originated from a woman under 30 in good health.

This clonotype was detected only a few times. The chain links TRBV5-1 to TRBJ1-4; D perhaps matches TRBD1 (5 bases). The germline V gene encodes CDR1 SGHRS and CDR2 YFSETQ. The CDR3 runs to 14 residues. V was shortened by 7 bases and J by 6 bases, with 16 bases between the two germline ends. The CDR3 reads CASAFRARDEKLFF. CDR3 coding DNA: TGCGCCAGCGCCTTCAGGGCAAGAGATGAAAAACTGTTTTTT. Full variable domain (outside the CDR3, taken from reference TRBV5-1 and TRBJ1-4): KAGVTQTPRYLIKTRGQQVTLSCSPISGHRSVSWYQQTPGQGLQFLFEYFSETQRNKGNFPGRFSGRQFSNSRSEMNVSTLELGDSALYLCASAFRARDEKLFFGSGTQLSVL.

In its sample, this clonotype was seen a few times. The chain combines TRBV18 with TRBJ2-3; D is tentatively TRBD1 or TRBD2 (5 bases each). V lost 3 bases and J lost 2, with 21 bases in between. The CDR3 spans 18 residues. CDR1 is KGHSH and CDR2 is LQKENI in the germline V gene. The CDR3 loop reads CASSPPGFWGRATDTQYF. CDR3 nucleotides: TGTGCCAGCTCACCTCCAGGGTTTTGGGGGAGAGCCACAGATACGCAGTATTTT.

This clonotype was counted only a few times. The chain uses TRBV10-3 and TRBJ1-1; D unresolved. The length of the CDR3 is 12 residues. Trimming cost V 6 bases and J 7 bases, with 12 bases left between them. Germline CDR1 is ENHRY and CDR2 is SYGVKD. CDR3 nucleotide sequence: TGTGCCATCAGGTCCTTAGGCTTTGAAGCTTTCTTT. It yields the protein CAIRSLGFEAFF.

Worth noting for this clonotype: At one boundary the junction diverges from the germline segment, which might be a read error. The CDR3 is CCARETGTGGFAEAFF. The CDR3 region has the DNA TGCTGTGCTAGAGAGACCGGGACAGGGGGTTTCGCTGAAGCTTTCTTT. The gene calls are TRBV20-1 and TRBJ1-1; 11 bases line up with TRBD1. CDR3 length: 16 amino acids. Germline loops: CDR1 DFQATT, CDR2 SNEGSKA (reference sequence).

This clonotype was seen more than once but under ten times. J is TRBJ2-1 and V is TRBV20-1; D is uncertain. CDR1 is DFQATT, CDR2 SNEGSKA, per germline (reference sequence). Between the trimmed V and J ends, which lost 7 bases and 10 bases, there was a span of 14 bases. The CDR3 loop spans 11 amino acids. The CDR3 region has the DNA TGCAGTGTGGAATGGAGAAAGGAGCAGTTCTTC. Its translation: CSVEWRKEQFF.

The rearrangement links TRBV14 to TRBJ2-3; 7 bases fit TRBD1. The V and J ends lost 3 bases and 0 bases, in that order; junction bases with no gene match: 0. The length of the CDR3 is 14 residues. Germline loops: CDR1 SGHDN, CDR2 FVKESK. This CDR3 reads CASSQGQSTDTQYF. For the CDR3, the DNA is TGTGCCAGCAGCCAGGGACAGAGCACAGATACGCAGTATTTT.

This clonotype was seen a few times. The chain couples TRBV12-3 or TRBV12-4 to TRBJ1-1; D remains ambiguous. The CDR3 spans 14 residues. The germline V and J ends were trimmed by 5 bases and 1 base, with 11 bases remaining between them. CDR3 sequence reads: CASSRVPANTEAFF. Here the CDR3 DNA reads TGTGCCAGCAGTAGGGTTCCTGCGAACACTGAAGCTTTCTTT.

This clonotype has at least ten counts. The rearrangement joins TRBV6-5 to TRBJ1-4; D unclear. Trimming stripped 6 bases from V and 3 bases from J, with 5 bases between. The CDR3 runs to 12 residues. Germline V gene sequence: CDR1 MNHEY, CDR2 SVGAGI. CDR3: CASRGANEKLFF. DNA for the CDR3: TGTGCCAGCAGGGGAGCTAATGAAAAACTGTTTTTT.

This sequence joins TRBV3-1 and TRBJ2-7, with D unresolved. The V gene lost 7 bases and the J gene lost 7 bases, with 14 bases spanning the gap. The CDR3 runs 12 residues. Germline V lookup: CDR1 LGHDT, CDR2 YNNKEL (reference sequence). CDR3 bases: TGTGCCAGCACCAAAAACGGGTGGGAGCAGTACTTC. This sequence encodes CASTKNGWEQYF.

The chain combines TRBV11-2 with TRBJ2-1; possibly TRBD2 for D (6 bases). The germline V gene has CDR1 SGHAT and CDR2 FQNNGV. Trimming took off 0 bases at V and 2 bases at J, with 17 bases between the two ends. The CDR3 runs 18 residues. CDR3 bases: TGTGCCAGCAGCTTAGATCTGTATCGGGGAGGACCCTACAATGAGCAGTTCTTC. Translated, it gives CASSLDLYRGGPYNEQFF. The full variable domain, its missing parts supplied by reference TRBV11-2 and TRBJ2-1, is EAGVAQSPRYKIIEKRQSVAFWCNPISGHATLYWYQQILGQGPKLLIQFQNNGVVDDSQLPKDRFSAERLKGVDSTLKIQPAKLEDSAVYLCASSLDLYRGGPYNEQFFGPGTRLTVL.

This sequence joins TRBV12-3 or TRBV12-4 and TRBJ2-3; no clear D. The V end was cut by 4 bases, the J end by 2 bases, with 13 bases between. This CDR3 contains 15 residues. CDR3 sequence: CASSYHATATDTQYF. The CDR3 DNA is TGTGCCAGCAGTTACCATGCGACGGCCACAGATACGCAGTATTTT.

This clonotype was detected only a few times. J is TRBJ1-1 and V is TRBV12-3 or TRBV12-4, with D uncertain. V was clipped by 7 bases and J by 3 bases, with 15 bases between them. This CDR3 comprises 14 residues. The CDR3 bases are TGTGCCAGCATCCAAAGGTTGTGGTACACTGAAGCTTTCTTT. Translation gives CASIQRLWYTEAFF.

This clonotype was counted between two and nine times. CDR3: CASDTSDREGAEQFF. CDR3 nucleotide sequence: TGTGCCAGCGATACCTCGGACAGGGAGGGGGCTGAGCAGTTCTTC. The chain recombines TRBV7-9 with TRBJ2-1; maybe TRBD1 (8 bases). In germline, CDR1 is SEHNR, CDR2 FQNEAQ (reference sequence). Between the trimmed V and J ends, which lost 8 bases and 9 bases, there was a span of 23 bases. The CDR3 has 15 amino acids.

This clonotype has just a few counts. The chain joins TRBV12-3 or TRBV12-4 to TRBJ2-3; 8 bases line up with TRBD1. This CDR3 spans 15 amino acids. The ends lost 8 bases at V and 2 bases at J; junction bases unmatched: 9. The CDR3 DNA follows: TGTGCCAGCGGCTCCGGGACAGGATCCACAGATACGCAGTATTTT. Protein: CASGSGTGSTDTQYF.

The chain couples TRBV6-2 or TRBV6-3 to TRBJ2-5, with TRBD2 as a possible D gene (6 bases). The germline V and J ends were trimmed by 2 bases and 5 bases, with 9 bases remaining between them. The germline gives CDR1 MNHEY, CDR2 SVGEGT. The CDR3 has 13 residues. CDR3 sequence reads: CASSYAGTETQYF. The CDR3 DNA follows: TGTGCCAGCAGTTACGCGGGAACGGAGACCCAGTACTTC.

This clonotype was seen a handful of times. The chain employs TRBV24-1 and TRBJ2-5; 8 bases are a match to TRBD1. The CDR3 is made up of 13 amino acids. Germline V gives CDR1 KGHDR, CDR2 SFDVKD. V lost 8 bases, J lost 4 bases, and 5 bases stayed unmatched. The CDR3 region has the DNA TGTGCCACCACTGGACAGGGTCGAGAGACCCAGTACTTC. Residues: CATTGQGRETQYF.

In this sample, this clonotype turned up many times. This chain joins TRBV20-1 and TRBJ1-5; 8 bases align to TRBD1. Trimming removed 7 bases from V and 6 bases from J; junction bases left unmatched: 8. This CDR3 comprises 13 residues. Germline assignment: CDR1 DFQATT and CDR2 SNEGSKA (reference sequence). The CDR3 sequence is CSGSGGGGQPQHF. The CDR3 DNA sequence: TGCAGTGGTTCAGGGGGCGGGGGTCAGCCCCAGCATTTT.

This clonotype was counted ten times or more. The junction differs from germline at one of its ends, possibly a read error. This chain joins TRBV5-1 and TRBJ1-2; TRBD1 agrees at 9 bases. Germline CDR1 is SGHRS and CDR2 is YFSETQ. The CDR3 consists of 15 residues. Written as DNA, the CDR3 is TGCGCCAGCACCTTAGGGAGTGGAGACAGGGGGTCGAGGATCTTC. It codes for CASTLGSGDRGSRIF.